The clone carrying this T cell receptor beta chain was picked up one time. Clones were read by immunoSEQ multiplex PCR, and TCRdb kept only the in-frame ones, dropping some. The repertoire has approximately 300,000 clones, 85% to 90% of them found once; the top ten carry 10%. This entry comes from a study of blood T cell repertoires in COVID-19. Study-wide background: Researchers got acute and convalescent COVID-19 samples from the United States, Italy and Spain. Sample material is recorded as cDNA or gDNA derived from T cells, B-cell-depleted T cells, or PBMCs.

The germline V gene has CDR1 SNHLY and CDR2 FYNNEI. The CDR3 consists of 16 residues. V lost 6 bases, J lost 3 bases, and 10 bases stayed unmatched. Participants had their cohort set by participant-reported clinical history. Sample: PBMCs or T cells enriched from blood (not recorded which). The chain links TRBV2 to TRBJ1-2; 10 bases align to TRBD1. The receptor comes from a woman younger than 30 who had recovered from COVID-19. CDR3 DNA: TGTGCCAGCAGGCCCCCAGGGACAGGGGAGGACTATGGCTACACCTTC. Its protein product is CASRPPGTGEDYGYTF.